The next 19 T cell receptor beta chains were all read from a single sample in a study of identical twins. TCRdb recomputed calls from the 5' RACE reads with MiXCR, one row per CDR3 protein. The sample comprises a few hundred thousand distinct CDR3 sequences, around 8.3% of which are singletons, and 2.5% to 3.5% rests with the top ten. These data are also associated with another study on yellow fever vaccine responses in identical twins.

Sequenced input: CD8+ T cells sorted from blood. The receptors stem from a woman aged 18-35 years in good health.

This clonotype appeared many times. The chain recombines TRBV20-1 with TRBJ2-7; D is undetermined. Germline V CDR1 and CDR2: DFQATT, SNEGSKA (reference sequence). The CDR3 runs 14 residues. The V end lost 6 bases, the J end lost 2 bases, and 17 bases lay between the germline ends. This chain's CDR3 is CSAKGSGYPYEQYF. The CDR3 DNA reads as TGCAGTGCCAAGGGCTCCGGTTACCCCTACGAGCAGTACTTC.

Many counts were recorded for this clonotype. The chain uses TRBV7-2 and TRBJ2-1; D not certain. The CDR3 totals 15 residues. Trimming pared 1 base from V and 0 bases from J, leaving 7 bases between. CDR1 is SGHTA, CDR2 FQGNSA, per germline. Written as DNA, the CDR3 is TGTGCCAGCAGCTTAGTTCCGGGCTCCTACAATGAGCAGTTCTTC. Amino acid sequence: CASSLVPGSYNEQFF.

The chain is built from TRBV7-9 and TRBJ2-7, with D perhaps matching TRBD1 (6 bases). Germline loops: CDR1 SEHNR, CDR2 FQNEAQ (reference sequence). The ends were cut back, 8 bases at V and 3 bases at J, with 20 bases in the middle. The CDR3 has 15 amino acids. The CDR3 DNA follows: TGTGCCAGCCAAGGCCAGGGGCTTGTCAACTACGAGCAGTACTTC. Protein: CASQGQGLVNYEQYF.

CDR3 sequence (DNA): TGTGCCAGCAGCCTTTCAATATCCCCTGGAGAGCAGTTCTTC. This translates into CASSLSISPGEQFF. V usage is TRBV12-3 or TRBV12-4 and J usage is TRBJ2-1; D gene uncertain. V shed 6 bases and J shed 10 bases, with 19 bases lying between them. CDR3 size: 14 residues.

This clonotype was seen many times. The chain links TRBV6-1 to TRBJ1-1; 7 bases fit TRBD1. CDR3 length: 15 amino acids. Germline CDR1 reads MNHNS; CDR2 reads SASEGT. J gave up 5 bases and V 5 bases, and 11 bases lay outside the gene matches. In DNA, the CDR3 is TGTGCCAGCAGTCCGTTGGAGACAGGGTTGACTGAAGCTTTCTTT. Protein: CASSPLETGLTEAFF.

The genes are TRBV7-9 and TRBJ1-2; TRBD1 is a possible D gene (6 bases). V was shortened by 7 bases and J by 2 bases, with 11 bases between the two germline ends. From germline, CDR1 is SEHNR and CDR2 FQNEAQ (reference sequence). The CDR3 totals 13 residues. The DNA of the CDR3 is TGTGCCAGCACCGCAACAGGGAACTATGGCTACACCTTC. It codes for CASTATGNYGYTF.

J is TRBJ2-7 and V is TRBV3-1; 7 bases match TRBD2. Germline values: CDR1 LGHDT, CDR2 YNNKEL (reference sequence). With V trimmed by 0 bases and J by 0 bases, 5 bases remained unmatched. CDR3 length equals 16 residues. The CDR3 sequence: CASSQDSAGTSYEQYF. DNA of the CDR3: TGTGCCAGCAGCCAAGACTCAGCGGGGACCTCCTACGAGCAGTACTTC.

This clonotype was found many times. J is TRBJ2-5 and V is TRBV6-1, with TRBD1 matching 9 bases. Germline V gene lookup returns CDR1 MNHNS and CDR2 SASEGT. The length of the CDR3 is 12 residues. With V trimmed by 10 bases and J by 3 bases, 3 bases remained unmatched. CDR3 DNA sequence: TGTGCCACCCGGGACAGGGAAGAGACCCAGTACTTC. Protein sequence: CATRDREETQYF.

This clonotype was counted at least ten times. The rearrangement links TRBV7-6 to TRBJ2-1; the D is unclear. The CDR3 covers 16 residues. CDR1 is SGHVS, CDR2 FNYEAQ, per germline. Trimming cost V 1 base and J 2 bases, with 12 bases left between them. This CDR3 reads CASSLDVEEAYNEQFF. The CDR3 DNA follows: TGTGCCAGCAGCTTAGACGTGGAAGAGGCCTACAATGAGCAGTTCTTC.

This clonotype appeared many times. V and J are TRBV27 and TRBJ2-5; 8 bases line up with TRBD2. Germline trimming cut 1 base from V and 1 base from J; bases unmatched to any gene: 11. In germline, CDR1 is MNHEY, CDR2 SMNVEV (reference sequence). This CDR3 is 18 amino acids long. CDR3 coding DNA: TGTGCCAGCAGTTTATGGTCTAGCGGGCCCGGGATCCAAGAGACCCAGTACTTC. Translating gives CASSLWSSGPGIQETQYF.

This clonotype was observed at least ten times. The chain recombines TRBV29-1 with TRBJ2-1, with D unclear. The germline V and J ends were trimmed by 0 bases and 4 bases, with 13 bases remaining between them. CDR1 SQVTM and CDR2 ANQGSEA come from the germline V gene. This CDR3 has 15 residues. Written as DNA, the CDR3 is TGCAGCGTTGAAGATCAGGACGCGCAGTACAATGAGCAGTTCTTC. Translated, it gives CSVEDQDAQYNEQFF.

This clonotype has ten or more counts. DNA of the CDR3: TGCGCCAGCAGCCTCGGGACAGGGGAACACAATGAGCAGTTCTTC. It specifies CASSLGTGEHNEQFF. The chain combines TRBV5-1 with TRBJ2-1; TRBD1 aligns across 10 bases. The CDR3 runs 15 residues. After removal of 4 bases from V and 5 bases from J, the junction contained 6 bases not matched to a gene. CDR1 and CDR2 (germline): SGHRS, YFSETQ.

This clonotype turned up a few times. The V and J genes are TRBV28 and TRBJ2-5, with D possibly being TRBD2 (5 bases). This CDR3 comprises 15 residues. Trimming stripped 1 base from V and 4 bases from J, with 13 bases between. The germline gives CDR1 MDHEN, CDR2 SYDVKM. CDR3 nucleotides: TGTGCCAGCAGTTTATCCCACCAAGAGGGAGAGACCCAGTACTTC. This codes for CASSLSHQEGETQYF. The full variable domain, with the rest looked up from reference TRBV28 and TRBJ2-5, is DVKVTQSSRYLVKRTGEKVFLECVQDMDHENMFWYRQDPGLGLRLIYFSYDVKMKEKGDIPEGYSVSREKKERFSLILESASTNQTSMYLCASSLSHQEGETQYFGPGTRLLVL.

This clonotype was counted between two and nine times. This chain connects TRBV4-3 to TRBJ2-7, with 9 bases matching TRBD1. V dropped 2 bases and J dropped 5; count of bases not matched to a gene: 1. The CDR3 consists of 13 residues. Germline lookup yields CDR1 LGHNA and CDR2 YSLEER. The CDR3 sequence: CASSQRQGDEQYF. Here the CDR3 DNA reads TGCGCCAGCAGCCAACGACAGGGGGACGAGCAGTACTTC.

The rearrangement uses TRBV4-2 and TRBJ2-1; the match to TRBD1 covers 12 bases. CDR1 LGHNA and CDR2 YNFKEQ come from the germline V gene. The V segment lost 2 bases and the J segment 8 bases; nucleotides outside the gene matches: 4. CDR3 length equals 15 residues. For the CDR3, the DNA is TGTGCCAGCAGCCAACAGGGACAGGGGGCGCATGAGCAGTTCTTC. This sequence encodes CASSQQGQGAHEQFF.

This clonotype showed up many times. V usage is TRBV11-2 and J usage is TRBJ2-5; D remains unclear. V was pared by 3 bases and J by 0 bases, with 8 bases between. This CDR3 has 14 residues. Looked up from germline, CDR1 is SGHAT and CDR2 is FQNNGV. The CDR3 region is CASSLGSYQETQYF. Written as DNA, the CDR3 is TGTGCCAGCAGCTTGGGTTCTTACCAAGAGACCCAGTACTTC.

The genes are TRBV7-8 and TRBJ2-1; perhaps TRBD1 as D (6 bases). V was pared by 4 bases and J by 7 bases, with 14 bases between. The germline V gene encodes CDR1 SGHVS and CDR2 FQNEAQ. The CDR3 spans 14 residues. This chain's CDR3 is CASSSGTLGNEQFF. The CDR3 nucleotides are TGTGCCAGCAGCTCCGGGACACTGGGGAATGAGCAGTTCTTC.

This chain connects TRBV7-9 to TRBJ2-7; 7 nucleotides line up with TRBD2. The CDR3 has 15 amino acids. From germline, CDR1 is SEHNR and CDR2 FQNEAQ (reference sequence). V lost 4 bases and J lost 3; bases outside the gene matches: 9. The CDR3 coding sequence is TGTGCCAGCAGCTCGGCACTAGCGCGCAACTACGAGCAGTACTTC. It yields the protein CASSSALARNYEQYF.

DNA for the CDR3: TGCGCCAGCAGCGAGGGACTAGCGGGAGTCACCGGGGAGCTGTTTTTT. Translated, it gives CASSEGLAGVTGELFF. The rearrangement joins TRBV4-3 to TRBJ2-2; 14 bases align to TRBD2. V lost 5 bases to trimming and J lost 4 bases; unmatched junction nucleotides: 3. The CDR3 length is 16 residues. Germline CDR1 LGHNA, CDR2 YSLEER.